This T cell receptor beta chain was recorded in a study of cytomegalovirus exposure and HLA in healthy donors. PCR primers comprised 60 Vbeta and 13 Jbeta primers. Assay: immunoSEQ multiplex PCR; the TCRdb copy retains only in-frame clones and omits some. Of 200,000 or so clones in the sample, approximately 78% were seen once. This clonotype originated in a man younger than 40 in good health and CMV-seronegative. The sample consisted of PBMCs.

CDR3 coding DNA: TGTGCCAGCAGTACAGTAGGCACTGAAGCTTTCTTT. It translates to CASSTVGTEAFF. The genes are TRBV6-5 and TRBJ1-1; D gene ambiguous. The germline V and J ends were trimmed by 5 bases and 4 bases, with 8 bases remaining between them. CDR1 is MNHEY and CDR2 is SVGAGI in the germline V gene. The CDR3 totals 12 residues.